One and the same sample provided the 21 T cell receptor beta chains below, sequenced in a study of blood T cell repertoires in COVID-19. The repertoire was sequenced with immunoSEQ multiplex PCR; TCRdb's copy has only in-frame clones and lacks some. The sample holds about 480,000 clones, 85% to 90% seen once. Sequencing used PBMCs or T cells enriched from blood (not recorded which). Every receptor here comes from a woman aged 40 to 50 who had recovered from COVID-19.

V gene TRBV4-2 combines with J gene TRBJ2-7; D is unresolved. The germline V gene encodes CDR1 LGHNA and CDR2 YNFKEQ. V lost 0 bases and J lost 4, with 7 bases in between. This CDR3 has 13 amino acids. The CDR3 region is CASSQEARYEQYF. CDR3 coding DNA: TGTGCCAGCAGCCAAGAGGCCCGTTACGAGCAGTACTTC.

This sequence joins TRBV28 and TRBJ1-3; D is perhaps TRBD1 (6 bases). Trimming removed 8 bases at V and 0 bases at J, with 14 bases between. This CDR3 contains 15 residues. Germline V CDR1 and CDR2: MDHEN, SYDVKM. CDR3 bases: TGTGCCAGCTCACAGGGCCCGAGCTCTGGAAACACCATATATTTT. Protein product: CASSQGPSSGNTIYF.

This clone was observed once. This chain's CDR3 is CASSPSRRAEGYTF. CDR3 coding DNA: TGTGCCAGCTCACCAAGCCGCAGGGCCGAGGGCTACACCTTC. The chain recombines TRBV18 with TRBJ1-2, with D tentatively TRBD1 (5 bases). Trimming cost V 2 bases and J 8 bases, with 15 bases left between them. CDR1 and CDR2 (germline): KGHSH, LQKENI. The CDR3 sequence is 14 residues long.

The J gene is TRBJ1-2, the V gene TRBV27; 9 bases are shared with TRBD1. Losses at the gene ends were 5 bases for V and 0 bases for J; bases not matched to a gene: 4. Germline V gene data show CDR1 as MNHEY and CDR2 as SMNVEV (reference sequence). This CDR3 has 15 residues. Written as DNA, the CDR3 is TGTGCCAGCAGTCCCGGACAGGGGTCTAACTATGGCTACACCTTC. This translates into CASSPGQGSNYGYTF.

The chain is built from TRBV3-1 (or the pseudogene TRBV3-2) and TRBJ2-2; D is unclear. The V gene lost 2 bases and the J gene lost 11 bases, with 6 bases spanning the gap. The germline CDR1 and CDR2 sequences are LGHDT and YNNKEL (reference sequence). The CDR3 totals 11 residues. The CDR3 DNA reads as TGTGCCAGCAGCCAACACCTAGAGCTGTTTTTT. Translation gives CASSQHLELFF.

The V and J genes are TRBV5-1 and TRBJ2-1; TRBD2 matches at 10 bases. V shed 1 base and J 5 bases; nucleotides not matched to a gene: 15. Germline V gene data show CDR1 as SGHRS and CDR2 as YFSETQ. The CDR3 loop spans 19 amino acids. CDR3 DNA sequence: TGCGCCAGCAGCTTGTCAGTCATCCCGGGACTAGCGACCGACAATGAGCAGTTCTTC. It yields the protein CASSLSVIPGLATDNEQFF.

J is TRBJ2-7 and V is TRBV28; D ambiguous. Trimming shortened V by 7 bases and J by 0 bases, and 4 bases separated the two germline ends. Per germline, CDR1 MDHEN and CDR2 SYDVKM. CDR3 length equals 11 residues. CDR3 residues: CASTNSYEQYF. CDR3 DNA sequence: TGTGCCAGCACTAACTCCTACGAGCAGTACTTC.

The chain is built from TRBV5-1 and TRBJ2-3; the D gene is possibly TRBD1 (7 bases). The V end was cut by 4 bases, the J end by 2 bases, with 17 bases between. The CDR3 is 16 amino acids. CDR1 is SGHRS and CDR2 is YFSETQ in the germline V gene. The CDR3 loop reads CASSPGEGAATDTQYF. The CDR3 nucleotides read TGCGCCAGCAGCCCGGGAGAGGGGGCCGCCACAGATACGCAGTATTTT.

The CDR3 nucleotides are TGCACCAGCAGCCAGGGCCCCCGGGACAGGTCCTATGGCTACACCTTC. Encoded protein: CTSSQGPRDRSYGYTF. This chain joins TRBV1 and TRBJ1-2; the D call of TRBD1 is as the table states it, not checked on the DNA. TRBV1 represents a pseudogene. The CDR3 has 16 residues.

This chain uses TRBV4-3 with TRBJ1-1; tentative D call: TRBD1 (6 bases). V lost 2 bases and J lost 1, with 11 bases in between. The CDR3 runs 15 residues. CDR1 and CDR2 from the germline V gene are LGHNA and YSLEER. CDR3 nucleotides: TGCGCCAGCAGCCAAACGACAGGCACGAACACTGAAGCTTTCTTT. Protein sequence: CASSQTTGTNTEAFF.

V and J are TRBV5-4 and TRBJ1-2; D perhaps matches TRBD1 (5 bases). The CDR3 runs 15 residues. Looked up from germline, CDR1 is SGHNT and CDR2 is YYREEE (reference sequence). V lost 0 bases and J 2 bases, leaving 11 bases between the germline ends. The CDR3 is CASSLGQGSNYGYTF. The DNA for the CDR3 is TGTGCCAGCAGCTTGGGGCAGGGATCCAACTATGGCTACACCTTC.

This chain links TRBV19 with TRBJ2-7; tentatively, D is TRBD1 (6 bases). The germline gives CDR1 LNHDA, CDR2 SQIVND (reference sequence). The length of the CDR3 is 15 residues. Trimming stripped 4 bases from V and 0 bases from J, with 13 bases between. CDR3 sequence reads: CASSTVQGSSYEQYF. The CDR3 DNA follows: TGTGCCAGTAGTACCGTCCAGGGGAGCTCCTACGAGCAGTACTTC.

This chain joins TRBV15 and TRBJ2-7; possibly TRBD1 for D (6 bases). Germline V gene sequence: CDR1 LNHNV, CDR2 YYDKDF (reference sequence). This CDR3 has 13 amino acids. V was shortened by 0 bases and J by 3 bases, with 6 bases between the two germline ends. The CDR3 is CATSREGGYEQYF. In DNA form, the CDR3 reads TGTGCCACCAGCAGAGAAGGGGGCTACGAGCAGTACTTC.

This chain links TRBV11-3 with TRBJ2-7, with D hard to call. This CDR3 contains 15 residues. Trimming left V 5 bases short and J 3 bases short, with 17 bases between. CDR1 is SGHNT and CDR2 is YENEEA in the germline V gene. The CDR3 reads CASSSQYAQFYEQYF. CDR3 nucleotides: TGTGCCAGCAGCAGCCAATATGCACAGTTCTACGAGCAGTACTTC.

This clone was observed once. The V gene is TRBV6-5, the J gene TRBJ1-6, with unresolved D. The CDR3 spans 15 residues. The V end lost 1 base, the J end lost 7 bases, and 11 bases lay between the germline ends. Germline CDR1 reads MNHEY; CDR2 reads SVGAGI. CDR3 loop: CASSYFGQKNSPLHF. Written as DNA, the CDR3 is TGTGCCAGCAGTTACTTTGGGCAGAAAAATTCACCCCTCCACTTT.

The chain recombines TRBV5-6 with TRBJ1-2; D is possibly TRBD1 (5 bases). Germline loops: CDR1 SGHDT, CDR2 YYEEEE. This CDR3 region has 14 residues. Trimming removed 5 bases at V and 4 bases at J, with 15 bases between. The CDR3 DNA reads as TGTGCCAGCAGACCCGGGGGAGCATCCTATGGCTACACCTTC. It translates to CASRPGGASYGYTF.

V gene TRBV7-8 combines with J gene TRBJ1-2; 10 nucleotides line up with TRBD1. The V and J ends lost 5 bases and 11 bases, in that order; junction bases with no gene match: 11. The CDR3 is made up of 14 amino acids. Per germline, CDR1 SGHVS and CDR2 FQNEAQ. DNA for the CDR3: TGTGCCAGCAGCCAAAGGGGACAGGGGAGGGGGTACACCTTC. It codes for CASSQRGQGRGYTF.

The V gene is TRBV5-6, the J gene TRBJ1-5, with D maybe TRBD1 (6 bases). Trimming removed 2 bases at V and 2 bases at J, with 11 bases between. The length of the CDR3 is 15 residues. Germline CDR1 and CDR2: SGHDT and YYEEEE. This chain's CDR3 is CASSFTGSGNQPQHF. DNA of the CDR3: TGTGCCAGCAGCTTTACAGGGTCGGGCAATCAGCCCCAGCATTTT.

This clone was recorded once. V usage is TRBV5-1 and J usage is TRBJ1-3; TRBD1 is a possible D gene (6 bases). From germline, CDR1 is SGHRS and CDR2 YFSETQ. V gave up 9 bases and J gave up 3 bases, with 16 bases separating them. The CDR3 covers 14 residues. The CDR3 protein is CANLRGFFGNTIYF. The CDR3 bases are TGCGCCAACCTGAGGGGGTTCTTTGGAAACACCATATATTTT.

This rearrangement joins TRBV10-3 to TRBJ2-1; TRBD2 aligns across 10 bases. The CDR3 covers 14 residues. Germline assignment: CDR1 ENHRY and CDR2 SYGVKD. The V segment lost 10 bases and the J segment 6 bases; nucleotides outside the gene matches: 9. The CDR3: CATAVAGGRNEQFF. As DNA, the CDR3 is TGTGCCACCGCGGTAGCGGGAGGCCGCAATGAGCAGTTCTTC.

For this clone: Germline is not matched at one junction end, which may reflect a read error. The chain combines TRBV10-3 with TRBJ2-5, with 7 bases lining up with TRBD1. This CDR3 has 13 amino acids. Per the germline V gene, CDR1 is ENHRY and CDR2 is SYGVKD. In nucleotides, the CDR3 is TGTGCCATCCGTGAGGGGGCGATAGAGACCCAGTACTTC. Translating gives CAIREGAIETQYF.